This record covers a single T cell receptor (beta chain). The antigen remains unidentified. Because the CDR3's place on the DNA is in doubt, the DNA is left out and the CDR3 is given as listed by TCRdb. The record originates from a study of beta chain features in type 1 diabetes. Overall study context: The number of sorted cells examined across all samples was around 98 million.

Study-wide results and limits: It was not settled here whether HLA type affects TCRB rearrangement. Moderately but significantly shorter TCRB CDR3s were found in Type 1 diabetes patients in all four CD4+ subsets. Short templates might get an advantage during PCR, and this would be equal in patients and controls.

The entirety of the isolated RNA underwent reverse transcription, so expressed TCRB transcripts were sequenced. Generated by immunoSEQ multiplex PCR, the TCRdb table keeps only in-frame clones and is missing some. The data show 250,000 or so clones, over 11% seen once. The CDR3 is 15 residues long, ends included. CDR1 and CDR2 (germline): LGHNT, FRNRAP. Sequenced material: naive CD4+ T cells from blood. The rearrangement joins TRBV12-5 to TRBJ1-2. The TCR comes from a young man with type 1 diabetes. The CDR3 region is CASGLAQAGGYGYTF.